This T cell receptor beta chain stems from a study of regulatory T cells in long-lasting Graves disease. Overall study results and limits: Persistent-disease Graves' patients showed less TCR diversity than new cases.

With regard to this clonotype: Its cognate antigen is unknown.

Indicated time point: newly diagnosed GD, antithyroid drugs for less than 3 months. TCR sequences were obtained from RNA taken from PBMCs. Investigators prepared the TCR beta libraries by applying iRepertoire HTBI primers and Arm-PCR of CDR3 regions. MiXCR was run by TCRdb on the multiplex PCR reads, yielding one entry per CDR3 protein. The table has 540,000 or so distinct CDR3 sequences, about 14% seen once. The CDR3 contains 16 residues. Trimming left V 2 bases short and J 7 bases short, with 18 bases between. These data are also associated with another study on T cells in Graves' hyperthyroidism and ophthalmopathy. That source reports: The HTBI primer set drove a first-round RT-PCR of the TCR CDR3.

Here the sequenced sample was peripheral blood mononuclear cells (PBMCs), taken at new diagnosis, from a patient treated with antithyroid drugs. The V gene is TRBV12-3 or TRBV12-4, the J gene TRBJ2-1; maybe TRBD2 (5 bases). The receptor was isolated from a man younger than 40 with Graves disease. The CDR3 spells CASSLLSGISLNEQFF. The CDR3 bases are TGTGCCAGCAGTTTATTATCGGGGATATCCTTGAATGAGCAGTTCTTC.